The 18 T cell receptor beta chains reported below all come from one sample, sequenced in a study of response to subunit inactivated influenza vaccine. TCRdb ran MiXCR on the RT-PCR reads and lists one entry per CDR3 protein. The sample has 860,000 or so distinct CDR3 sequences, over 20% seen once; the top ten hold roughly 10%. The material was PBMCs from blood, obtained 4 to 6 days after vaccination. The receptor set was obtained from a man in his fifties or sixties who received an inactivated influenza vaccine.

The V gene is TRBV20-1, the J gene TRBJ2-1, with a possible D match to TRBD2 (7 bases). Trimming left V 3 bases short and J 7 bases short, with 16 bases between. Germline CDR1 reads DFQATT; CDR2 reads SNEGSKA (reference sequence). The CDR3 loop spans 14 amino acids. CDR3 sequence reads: CSASNGGALNEQFF. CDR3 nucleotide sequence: TGCAGTGCTAGTAATGGGGGGGCCTTAAATGAGCAGTTCTTC.

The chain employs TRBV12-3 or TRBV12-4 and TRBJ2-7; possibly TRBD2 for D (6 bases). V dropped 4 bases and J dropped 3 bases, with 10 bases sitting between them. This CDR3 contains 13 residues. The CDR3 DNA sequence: TGTGCCAGCAGTTCCGGACTAATCTACGAGCAGTACTTC. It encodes CASSSGLIYEQYF.

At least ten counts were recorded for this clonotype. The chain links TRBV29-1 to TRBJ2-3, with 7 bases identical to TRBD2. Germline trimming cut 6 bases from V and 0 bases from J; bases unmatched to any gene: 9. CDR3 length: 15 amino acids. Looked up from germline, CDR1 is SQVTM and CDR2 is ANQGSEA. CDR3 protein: CSVCLAGRSTDTQYF. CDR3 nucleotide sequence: TGCAGCGTCTGTCTAGCCGGGAGGAGCACAGATACGCAGTATTTT.

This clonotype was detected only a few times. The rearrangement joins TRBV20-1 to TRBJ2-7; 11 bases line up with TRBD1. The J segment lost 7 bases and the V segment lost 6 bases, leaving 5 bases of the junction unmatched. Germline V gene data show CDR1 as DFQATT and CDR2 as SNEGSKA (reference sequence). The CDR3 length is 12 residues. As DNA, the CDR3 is TGCAGTGCAGGACAGGGGGCAGGGGAGCAGTACTTC. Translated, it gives CSAGQGAGEQYF.

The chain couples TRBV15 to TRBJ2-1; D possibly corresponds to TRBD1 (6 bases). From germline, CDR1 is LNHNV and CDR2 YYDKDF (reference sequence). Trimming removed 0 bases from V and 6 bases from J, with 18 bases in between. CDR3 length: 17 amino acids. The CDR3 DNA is TGTGCCACCAGCAGAGATCGGGCACAGGGTTTTTCCAATGAGCAGTTCTTC. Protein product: CATSRDRAQGFSNEQFF.

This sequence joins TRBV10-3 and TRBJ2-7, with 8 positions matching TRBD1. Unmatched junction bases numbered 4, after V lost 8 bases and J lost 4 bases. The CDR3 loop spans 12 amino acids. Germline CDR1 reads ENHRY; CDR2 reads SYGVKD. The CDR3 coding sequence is TGTGCCATCTCCCGGGACAGGTACGAGCAGTACTTC. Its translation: CAISRDRYEQYF.

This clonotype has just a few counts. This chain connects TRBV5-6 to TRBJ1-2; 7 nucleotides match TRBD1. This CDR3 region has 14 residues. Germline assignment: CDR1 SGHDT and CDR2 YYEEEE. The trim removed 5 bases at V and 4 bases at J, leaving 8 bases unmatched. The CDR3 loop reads CASRPGQNSYGYTF. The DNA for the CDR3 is TGTGCCAGCAGACCGGGACAGAACTCCTATGGCTACACCTTC. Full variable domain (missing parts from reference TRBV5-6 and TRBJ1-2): DAGVTQSPTHLIKTRGQQVTLRCSPKSGHDTVSWYQQALGQGPQFIFQYYEEEERQRGNFPDRFSGHQFPNYSSELNVNALLLGDSALYLCASRPGQNSYGYTFGSGTRLTVV.

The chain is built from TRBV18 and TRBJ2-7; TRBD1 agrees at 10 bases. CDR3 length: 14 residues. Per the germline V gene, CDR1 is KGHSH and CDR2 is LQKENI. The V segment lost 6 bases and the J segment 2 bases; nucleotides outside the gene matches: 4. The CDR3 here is CASSDRGSTYEQYF. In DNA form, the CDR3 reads TGTGCCAGCTCGGACAGGGGGTCTACCTACGAGCAGTACTTC.

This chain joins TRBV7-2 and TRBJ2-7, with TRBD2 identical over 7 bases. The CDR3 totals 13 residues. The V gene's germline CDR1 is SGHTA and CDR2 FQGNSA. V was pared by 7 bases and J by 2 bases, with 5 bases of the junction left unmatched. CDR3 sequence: CASNSGSTYEQYF. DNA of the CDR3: TGTGCCAGCAATAGCGGGTCAACCTACGAGCAGTACTTC.

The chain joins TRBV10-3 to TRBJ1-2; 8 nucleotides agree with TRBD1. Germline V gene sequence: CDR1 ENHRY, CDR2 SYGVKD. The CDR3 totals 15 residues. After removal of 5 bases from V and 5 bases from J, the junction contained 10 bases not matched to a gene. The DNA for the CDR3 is TGTGCCATCAGTTCGCTCGGACAGGGCCCATATGGCTACACCTTC. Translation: CAISSLGQGPYGYTF.

Here the CDR3 reads CASSLMGQTNTGELFF. The CDR3 nucleotides read TGTGCCAGCAGCTTAATGGGACAGACTAACACCGGGGAGCTGTTTTTT. This chain connects TRBV7-8 to TRBJ2-2, with 7 bases matching TRBD1. J lost 2 bases, V lost 2 bases, and 5 bases had no gene match. This CDR3 has 16 residues. Germline CDR1 SGHVS, CDR2 FQNEAQ.

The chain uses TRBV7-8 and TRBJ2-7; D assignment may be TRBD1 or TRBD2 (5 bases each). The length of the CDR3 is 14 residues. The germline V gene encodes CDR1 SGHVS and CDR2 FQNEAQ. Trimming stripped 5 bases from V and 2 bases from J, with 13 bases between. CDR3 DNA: TGTGCCAGCAGCACCGGGGCCAGACCCTACGAGCAGTACTTC. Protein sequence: CASSTGARPYEQYF.

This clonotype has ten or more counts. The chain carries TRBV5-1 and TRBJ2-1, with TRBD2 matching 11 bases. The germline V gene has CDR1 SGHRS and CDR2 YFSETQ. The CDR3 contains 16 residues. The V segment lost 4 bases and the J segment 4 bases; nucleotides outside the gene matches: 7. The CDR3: CASSLEGLAVYNEQFF. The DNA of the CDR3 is TGCGCCAGCAGCCTAGAGGGACTAGCGGTGTACAATGAGCAGTTCTTC.

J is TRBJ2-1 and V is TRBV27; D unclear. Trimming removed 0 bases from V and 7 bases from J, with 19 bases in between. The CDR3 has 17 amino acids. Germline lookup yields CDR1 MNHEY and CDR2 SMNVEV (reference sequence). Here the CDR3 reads CASSLSTWSGNGNEQFF. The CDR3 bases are TGTGCCAGCAGTTTATCGACGTGGTCGGGTAACGGGAATGAGCAGTTCTTC.

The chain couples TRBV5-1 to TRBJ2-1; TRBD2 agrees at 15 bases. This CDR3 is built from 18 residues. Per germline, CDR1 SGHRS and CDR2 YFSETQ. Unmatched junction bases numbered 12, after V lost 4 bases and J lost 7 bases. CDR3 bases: TGCGCCAGCAGCGAAGGGACTAGCGGGAGGCCGGGGATGAATGAGCAGTTCTTC. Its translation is CASSEGTSGRPGMNEQFF.

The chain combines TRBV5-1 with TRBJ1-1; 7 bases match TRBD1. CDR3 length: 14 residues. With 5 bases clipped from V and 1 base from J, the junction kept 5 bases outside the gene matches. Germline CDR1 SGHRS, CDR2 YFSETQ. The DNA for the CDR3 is TGCGCCAGCAGTATGACAGGGAAGAACACTGAAGCTTTCTTT. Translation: CASSMTGKNTEAFF. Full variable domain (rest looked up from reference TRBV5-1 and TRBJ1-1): KAGVTQTPRYLIKTRGQQVTLSCSPISGHRSVSWYQQTPGQGLQFLFEYFSETQRNKGNFPGRFSGRQFSNSRSEMNVSTLELGDSALYLCASSMTGKNTEAFFGQGTRLTVV.

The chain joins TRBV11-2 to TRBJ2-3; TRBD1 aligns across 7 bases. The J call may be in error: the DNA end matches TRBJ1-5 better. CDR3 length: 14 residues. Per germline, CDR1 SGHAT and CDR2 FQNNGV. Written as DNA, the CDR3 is TGTGCCAGCAGCTTTTGGACAGGCACAGATACGCAGCATTTT. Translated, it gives CASSFWTGTDTQHF.

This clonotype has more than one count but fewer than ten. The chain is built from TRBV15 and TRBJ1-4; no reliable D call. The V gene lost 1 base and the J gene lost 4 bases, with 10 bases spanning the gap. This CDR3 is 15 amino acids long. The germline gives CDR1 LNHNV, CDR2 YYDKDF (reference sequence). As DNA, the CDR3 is TGTGCCACCAGCAGAGGGGGAGGATATAATGAAAAACTGTTTTTT. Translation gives CATSRGGGYNEKLFF. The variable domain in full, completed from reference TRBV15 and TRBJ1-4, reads DAMVIQNPRYQVTQFGKPVTLSCSQTLNHNVMYWYQQKSSQAPKLLFHYYDKDFNNEADTPDNFQSRRPNTSFCFLDIRSPGLGDTAMYLCATSRGGGYNEKLFFGSGTQLSVL.